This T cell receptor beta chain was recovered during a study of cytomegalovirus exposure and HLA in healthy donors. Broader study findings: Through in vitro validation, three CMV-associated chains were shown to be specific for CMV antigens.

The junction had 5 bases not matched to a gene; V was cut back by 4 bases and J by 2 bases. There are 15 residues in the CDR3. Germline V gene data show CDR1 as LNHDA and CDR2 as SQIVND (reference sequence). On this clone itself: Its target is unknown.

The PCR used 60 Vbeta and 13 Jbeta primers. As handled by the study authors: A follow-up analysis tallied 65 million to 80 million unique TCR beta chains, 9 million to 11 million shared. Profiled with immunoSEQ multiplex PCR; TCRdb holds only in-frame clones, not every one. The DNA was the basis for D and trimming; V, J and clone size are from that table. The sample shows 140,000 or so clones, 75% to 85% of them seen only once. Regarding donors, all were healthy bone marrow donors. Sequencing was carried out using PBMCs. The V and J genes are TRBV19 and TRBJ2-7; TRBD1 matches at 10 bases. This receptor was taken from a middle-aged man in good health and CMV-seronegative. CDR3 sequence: CASSRGTGDPYEQYF. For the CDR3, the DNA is TGTGCCAGTAGTAGGGGGACAGGGGACCCCTACGAGCAGTACTTC.